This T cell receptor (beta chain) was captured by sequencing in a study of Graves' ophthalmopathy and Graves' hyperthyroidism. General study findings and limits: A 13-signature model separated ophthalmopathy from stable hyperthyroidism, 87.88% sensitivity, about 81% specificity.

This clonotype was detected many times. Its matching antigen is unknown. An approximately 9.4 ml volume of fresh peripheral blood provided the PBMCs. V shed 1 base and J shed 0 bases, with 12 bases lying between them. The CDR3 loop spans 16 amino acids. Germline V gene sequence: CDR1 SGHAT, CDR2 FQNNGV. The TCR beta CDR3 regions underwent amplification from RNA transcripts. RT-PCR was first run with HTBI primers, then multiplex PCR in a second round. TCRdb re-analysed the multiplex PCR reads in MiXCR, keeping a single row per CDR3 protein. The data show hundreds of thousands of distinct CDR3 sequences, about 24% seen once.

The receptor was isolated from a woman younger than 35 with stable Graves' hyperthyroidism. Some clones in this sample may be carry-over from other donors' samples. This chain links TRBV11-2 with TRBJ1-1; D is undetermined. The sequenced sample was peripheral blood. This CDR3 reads CASSLGWRQMNTEAFF. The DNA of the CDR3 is TGTGCCAGCAGCTTAGGTTGGCGGCAGATGAACACTGAAGCTTTCTTT.